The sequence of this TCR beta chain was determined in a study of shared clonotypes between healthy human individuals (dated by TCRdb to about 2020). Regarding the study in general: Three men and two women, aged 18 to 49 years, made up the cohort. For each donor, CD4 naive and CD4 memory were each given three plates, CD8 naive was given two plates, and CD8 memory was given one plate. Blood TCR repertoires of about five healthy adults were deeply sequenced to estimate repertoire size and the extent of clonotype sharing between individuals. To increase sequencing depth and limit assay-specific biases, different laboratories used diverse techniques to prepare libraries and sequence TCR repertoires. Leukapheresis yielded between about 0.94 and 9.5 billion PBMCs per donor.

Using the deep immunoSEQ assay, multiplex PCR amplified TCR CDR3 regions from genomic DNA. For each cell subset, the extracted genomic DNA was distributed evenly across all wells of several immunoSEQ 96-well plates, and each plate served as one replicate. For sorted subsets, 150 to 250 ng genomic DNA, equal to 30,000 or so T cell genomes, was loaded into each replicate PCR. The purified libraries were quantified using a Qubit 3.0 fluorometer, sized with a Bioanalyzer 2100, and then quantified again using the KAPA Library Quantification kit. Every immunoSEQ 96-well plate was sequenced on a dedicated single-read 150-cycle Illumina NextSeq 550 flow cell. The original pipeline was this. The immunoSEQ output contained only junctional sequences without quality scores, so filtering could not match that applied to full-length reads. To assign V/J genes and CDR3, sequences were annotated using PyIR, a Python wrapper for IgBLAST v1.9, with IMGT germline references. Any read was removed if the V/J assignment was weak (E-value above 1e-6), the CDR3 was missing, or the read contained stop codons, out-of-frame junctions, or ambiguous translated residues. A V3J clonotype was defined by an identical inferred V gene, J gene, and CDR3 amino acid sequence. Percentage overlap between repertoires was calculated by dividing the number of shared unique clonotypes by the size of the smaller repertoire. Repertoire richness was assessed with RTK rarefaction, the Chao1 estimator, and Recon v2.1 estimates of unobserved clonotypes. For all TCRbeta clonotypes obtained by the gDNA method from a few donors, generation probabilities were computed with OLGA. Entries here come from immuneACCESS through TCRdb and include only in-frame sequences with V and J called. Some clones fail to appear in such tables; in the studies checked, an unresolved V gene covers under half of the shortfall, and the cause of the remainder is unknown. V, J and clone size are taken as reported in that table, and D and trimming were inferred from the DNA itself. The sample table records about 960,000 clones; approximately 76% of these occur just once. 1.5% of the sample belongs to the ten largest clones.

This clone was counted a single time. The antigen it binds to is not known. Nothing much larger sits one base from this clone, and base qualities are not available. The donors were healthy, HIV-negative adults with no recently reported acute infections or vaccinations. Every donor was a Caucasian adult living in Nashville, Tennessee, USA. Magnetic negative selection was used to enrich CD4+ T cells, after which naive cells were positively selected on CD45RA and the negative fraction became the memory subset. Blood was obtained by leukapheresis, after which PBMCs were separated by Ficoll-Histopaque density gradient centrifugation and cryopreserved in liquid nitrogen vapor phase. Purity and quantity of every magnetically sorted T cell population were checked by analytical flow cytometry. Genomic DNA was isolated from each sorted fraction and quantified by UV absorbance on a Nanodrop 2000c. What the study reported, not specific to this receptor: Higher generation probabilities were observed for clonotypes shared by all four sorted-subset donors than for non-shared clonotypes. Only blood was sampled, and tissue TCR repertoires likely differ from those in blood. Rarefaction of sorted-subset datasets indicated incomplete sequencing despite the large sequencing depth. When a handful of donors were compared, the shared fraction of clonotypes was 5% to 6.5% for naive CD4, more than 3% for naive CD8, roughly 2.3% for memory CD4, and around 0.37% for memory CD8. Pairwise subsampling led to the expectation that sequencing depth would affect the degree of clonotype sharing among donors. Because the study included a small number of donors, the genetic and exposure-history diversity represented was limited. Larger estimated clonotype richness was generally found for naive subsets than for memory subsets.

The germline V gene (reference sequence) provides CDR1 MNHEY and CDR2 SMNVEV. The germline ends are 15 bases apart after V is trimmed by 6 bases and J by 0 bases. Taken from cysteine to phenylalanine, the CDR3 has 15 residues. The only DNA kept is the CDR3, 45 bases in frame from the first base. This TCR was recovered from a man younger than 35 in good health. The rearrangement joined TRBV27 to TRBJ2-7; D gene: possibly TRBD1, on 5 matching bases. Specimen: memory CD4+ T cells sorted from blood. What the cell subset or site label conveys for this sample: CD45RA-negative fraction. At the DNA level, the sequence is TGTGCCAGCAGCGTCTACCCCGACAGCTCCTACGAGCAGTACTTC. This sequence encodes CASSVYPDSSYEQYF.